The T cell receptor beta chain under discussion was sequenced for a study of CD8+ T cells in alopecia areata. Study in general: Treated patients were given oral tofacitinib, which was dosed at 5 to 10 mg twice daily.

Study results and limitations: Lesional tissue from the scalp (especially in alopecia totalis/universalis) showed higher clonality than normal scalp.

It was cDNA, reverse transcribed from extracted RNA, that served as the sequencing template. The data were produced by immunoSEQ multiplex PCR, yet TCRdb's version contains in-frame clones alone and is incomplete. The sample carries some 11,000 clones, 60% recorded once. Remarks on this clone: Its antigen is not known.

Peripheral blood, together with lesional scalp punch biopsies, was collected from alopecia areata patients. This CDR3 region has 14 residues. With 8 bases removed from V and 1 base from J, the gap between germline ends came to 13 bases. Germline CDR1 reads MNHEY; CDR2 reads SVGAGI. The sequenced sample consisted of skin. The TCR comes from a human donor with alopecia areata. V gene TRBV6-5 combines with J gene TRBJ2-3, with D perhaps TRBD1 or TRBD2 (5 bases each). The CDR3 region has the DNA TGTGCCAGCGGATTCTCGGGGCGCACAGATACGCAGTATTTT. The encoded protein is CASGFSGRTDTQYF.